The clone carrying this T cell receptor (beta chain) was seen just once. The data were obtained in a study of blood T cell repertoires in COVID-19. The CDR3 runs to 17 residues. The germline gives CDR1 SGHTA, CDR2 FQGNSA. The V end was cut by 1 base, the J end by 0 bases, with 13 bases between. Clones were sequenced by immunoSEQ multiplex PCR, and TCRdb holds only the in-frame ones, with some missing. The data hold more than 150,000 clones, with under 90% observed a single time. The clonotype originates from a man aged 25-45 years with active or convalescent COVID-19. The chain recombines TRBV7-2 with TRBJ1-3, with TRBD1 as a possible D gene (6 bases). The sequenced material came from peripheral blood. Here the CDR3 reads CASSLGGAGASGNTIYF. The CDR3 nucleotides are TGTGCCAGCAGCTTAGGGGGGGCGGGGGCCTCTGGAAACACCATATATTTT.